This TCR beta chain was profiled in a study of regulatory T cells in long-lasting Graves disease. Time point of the sample: newly diagnosed GD, antithyroid drugs for less than 3 months. There was RNA extracted from PBMCs, and the TCR library was made from it. Combining iRepertoire HTBI primers with Arm-PCR of CDR3 regions, the authors built TCR beta libraries. MiXCR was run by TCRdb on the multiplex PCR reads, yielding one entry per CDR3 protein. The top ten clones hold 20% to 25% of a sample with 350,000 to 550,000 distinct CDR3 sequences, roughly 17% of them seen once. General study points: Persistent patients shared 2,741 public clonotypes among themselves. Newly diagnosed patients shared fewer, at roughly 900.

This clonotype has a count of ten or more. Its target is not known. Germline V lookup: CDR1 MDHEN, CDR2 SYDVKM. With 6 bases clipped from V and 8 bases from J, the junction kept 6 bases outside the gene matches. The CDR3 totals 14 residues. These sequences were also reported in another study, on T cells in Graves' hyperthyroidism and ophthalmopathy.

This TCR was recovered from a woman aged 18-29 years with Graves disease. This chain links TRBV28 with TRBJ1-4; 10 bases fit TRBD1. The sequences come from peripheral blood mononuclear cells (PBMCs), collected at new diagnosis, from a patient treated with antithyroid drugs. The CDR3 spells CASRGDRGGEKLFF. DNA of the CDR3: TGTGCCAGCAGAGGGGACAGGGGAGGGGAAAAACTGTTTTTT. The full variable domain, with the rest looked up from reference TRBV28 and TRBJ1-4, is DVKVTQSSRYLVKRTGEKVFLECVQDMDHENMFWYRQDPGLGLRLIYFSYDVKMKEKGDIPEGYSVSREKKERFSLILESASTNQTSMYLCASRGDRGGEKLFFGSGTQLSVL.